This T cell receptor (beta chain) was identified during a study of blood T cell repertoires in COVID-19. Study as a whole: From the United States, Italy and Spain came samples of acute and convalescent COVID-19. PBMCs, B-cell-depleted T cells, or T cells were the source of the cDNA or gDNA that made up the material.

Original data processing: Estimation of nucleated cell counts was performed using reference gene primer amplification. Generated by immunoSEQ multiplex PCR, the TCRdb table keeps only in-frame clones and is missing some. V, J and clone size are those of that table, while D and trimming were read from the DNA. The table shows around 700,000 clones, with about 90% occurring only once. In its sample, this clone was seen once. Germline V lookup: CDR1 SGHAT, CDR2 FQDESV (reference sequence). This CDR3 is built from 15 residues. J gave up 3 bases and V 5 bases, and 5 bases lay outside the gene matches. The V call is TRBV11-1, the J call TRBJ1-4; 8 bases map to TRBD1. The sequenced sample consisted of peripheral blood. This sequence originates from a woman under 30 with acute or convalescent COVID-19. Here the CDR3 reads CASSATGASNEKLFF. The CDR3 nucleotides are TGTGCCAGCAGCGCGACAGGGGCCTCTAATGAAAAACTGTTTTTT.